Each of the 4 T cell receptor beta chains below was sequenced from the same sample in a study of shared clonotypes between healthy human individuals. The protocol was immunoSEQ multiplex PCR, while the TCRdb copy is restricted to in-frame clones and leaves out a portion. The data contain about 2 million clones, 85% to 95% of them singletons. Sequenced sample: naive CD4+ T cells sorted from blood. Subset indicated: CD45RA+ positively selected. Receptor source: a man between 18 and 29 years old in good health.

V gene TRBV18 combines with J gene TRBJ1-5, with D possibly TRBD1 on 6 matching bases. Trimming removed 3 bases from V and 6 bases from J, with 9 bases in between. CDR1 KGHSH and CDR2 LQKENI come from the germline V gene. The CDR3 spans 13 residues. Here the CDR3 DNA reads TGTGCCAGCTCACCTTCCAGGGGTCAGCCCCAGCATTTT. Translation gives CASSPSRGQPQHF.

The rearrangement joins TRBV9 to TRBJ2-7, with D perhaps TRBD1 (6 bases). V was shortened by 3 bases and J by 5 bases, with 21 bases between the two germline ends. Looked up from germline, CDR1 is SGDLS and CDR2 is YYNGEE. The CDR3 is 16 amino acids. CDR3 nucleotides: TGTGCCAGCAGCGGATCCGGGACAAAGGGCGGCCACGAGCAGTACTTC. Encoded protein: CASSGSGTKGGHEQYF.

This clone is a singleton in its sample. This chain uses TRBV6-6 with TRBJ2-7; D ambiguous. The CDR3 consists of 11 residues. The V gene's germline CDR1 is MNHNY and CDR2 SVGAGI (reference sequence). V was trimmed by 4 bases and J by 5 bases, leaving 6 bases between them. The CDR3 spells CASSFANEQYF. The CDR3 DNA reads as TGTGCCAGCAGTTTCGCTAACGAGCAGTACTTC.

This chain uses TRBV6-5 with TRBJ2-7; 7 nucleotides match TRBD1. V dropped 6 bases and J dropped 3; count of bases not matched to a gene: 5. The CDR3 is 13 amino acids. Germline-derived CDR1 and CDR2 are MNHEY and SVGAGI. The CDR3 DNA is TGTGCCAGCAGGGATTACAGGGGCTACGAGCAGTACTTC. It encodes CASRDYRGYEQYF.